This T cell receptor (beta chain) emerged from a study of early T cells in non-severe SARS-CoV-2 infection. Overall study: The sequenced material was bulk RNA from unsorted whole blood, and its chains were unpaired.

This clonotype was recorded many times. What it recognizes is unknown. Notes on the study in general: Lookups in VDJdb leaned toward anti-spike CD8 responses and missed private and CD4 specificities.

Tagging with unique molecular identifiers was applied to individual cDNA molecules. A single record per CDR3 protein comes from TCRdb applying MiXCR to the 5' RACE reads. The sample carries 60,000 to 75,000 distinct CDR3 sequences, 9.5% to 15% recorded once. Sample: whole blood. The sequence derives from an adult who was a healthcare worker with PCR-confirmed SARS-CoV-2 infection or an uninfected control (not recorded which).

The CDR3 nucleotides read TGCGCCAGCACCGGGACAGGGGGTATCAATGAGCAGTTCTTC. Protein sequence: CASTGTGGINEQFF. The chain combines TRBV5-1 with TRBJ2-1; the match to TRBD1 covers 11 bases. V lost 6 bases and J lost 6; bases outside the gene matches: 5. Per germline, CDR1 SGHRS and CDR2 YFSETQ. This CDR3 has 14 amino acids.